This record covers a single T cell receptor (beta chain). Germline lookup yields CDR1 LGHDT and CDR2 YNNKEL (reference sequence). The V and J ends lost 4 bases and 3 bases, in that order; junction bases with no gene match: 5. The CDR3 spans 16 residues. This sample was taken from a study of blood T cell repertoires in COVID-19. The protocol was immunoSEQ multiplex PCR, while the TCRdb copy is restricted to in-frame clones and leaves out a portion. The profile shows approximately 130,000 clones, roughly three quarters of them singletons. The sample taken for sequencing was peripheral blood. This sequence originates from an elderly man with acute or convalescent COVID-19. J is TRBJ2-1 and V is TRBV3-1 (or the pseudogene TRBV3-2); 11 bases agree with TRBD2. CDR3 DNA: TGTGCCAGCAGCCCGTTCCTAGCGGGGGGCTACAATGAGCAGTTCTTC. Protein product: CASSPFLAGGYNEQFF.